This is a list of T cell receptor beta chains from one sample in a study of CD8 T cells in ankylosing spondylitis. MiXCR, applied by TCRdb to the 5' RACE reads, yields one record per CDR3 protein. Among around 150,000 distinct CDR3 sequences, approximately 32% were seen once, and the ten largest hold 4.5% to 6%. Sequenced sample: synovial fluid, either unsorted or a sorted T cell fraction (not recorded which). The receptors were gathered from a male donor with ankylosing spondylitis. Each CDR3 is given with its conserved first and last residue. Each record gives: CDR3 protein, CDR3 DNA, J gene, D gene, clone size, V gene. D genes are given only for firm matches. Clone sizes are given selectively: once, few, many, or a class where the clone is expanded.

CASNPHAGLDYGYTF,TGTGCCAGCAACCCCCATGCCGGTCTGGACTATGGCTACACCTTC,TRBJ1-2,-,-,TRBV6-1
CSARDSSGANIQYF,TGCAGTGCTAGAGACTCTAGCGGGGCCAACATTCAGTACTTC,TRBJ2-4,TRBD2,-,TRBV20-1
CSVEKAGKETQYF,TGCAGCGTTGAAAAGGCAGGGAAAGAGACCCAGTACTTC,TRBJ2-5,-,few,TRBV29-1
CASSPRGATNEKLFF,TGTGCCAGCTCACCACGGGGGGCAACTAATGAAAAACTGTTTTTT,TRBJ1-4,-,few,TRBV18
CATTWTSGTYEQYF,TGCGCCACGACCTGGACTAGCGGAACCTACGAGCAGTACTTC,TRBJ2-7,TRBD2,-,TRBV10-2
CSARIPRGRQETQYF,TGCAGTGCTAGGATCCCTCGGGGGCGACAAGAGACCCAGTACTTC,TRBJ2-5,-,few,TRBV20-1
CASSPGTLDYGYTF,TGTGCCAGCAGCCCCGGGACACTGGACTATGGCTACACCTTC,TRBJ1-2,-,few,TRBV9
CASSDSTSGGYTQYF,TGCGCCAGCAGCGACTCGACTAGCGGGGGTTATACGCAGTATTTT,TRBJ2-3,TRBD2,many,TRBV10-1
CAISTGAGDTQYF,TGTGCCATCAGTACAGGGGCTGGAGATACGCAGTATTTT,TRBJ2-3,TRBD1,-,TRBV10-3
CAISEFWQGAHTDTQYF,TGTGCCATCAGTGAGTTTTGGCAGGGGGCCCACACAGATACGCAGTATTTT,TRBJ2-3,TRBD1,-,TRBV10-3
CASWTSGRPGDTQYF,TGTGCCTCTTGGACTAGCGGGAGGCCAGGGGATACGCAGTATTTT,TRBJ2-3,TRBD2,-,TRBV28
CATSDLAGRGNQPQHF,TGTGCCACCAGTGATTTAGCGGGAAGGGGCAATCAGCCCCAGCATTTT,TRBJ1-5,-,-,TRBV24-1
CATVKWEGGEQYF,TGTGCCACCGTTAAGTGGGAGGGGGGCGAGCAGTACTTC,TRBJ2-7,-,-,TRBV10-3
CASSLGRLAGANEQFF,TGTGCCAGCAGCTTAGGTCGACTAGCGGGAGCCAATGAGCAGTTCTTC,TRBJ2-1,TRBD2,-,TRBV11-2
CASSLFEKNANYGYTF,TGTGCCAGCAGCTTATTTGAGAAAAATGCCAACTATGGCTACACCTTC,TRBJ1-2,-,-,TRBV7-8
CAISERETQYF,TGTGCCATCAGTGAGCGGGAGACCCAGTACTTC,TRBJ2-5,-,few,TRBV10-3
CASSLQGLAGELWYF,TGTGCCAGCAGCTTACAGGGACTAGCGGGAGAGCTTTGGTACTTC,TRBJ2-7,TRBD2,few,TRBV7-9
CASKPDPLAGGTGELFF,TGTGCCAGCAAGCCCGACCCTCTAGCGGGGGGGACCGGGGAGCTGTTTTTT,TRBJ2-2,TRBD2,-,TRBV6-1
CASSPLGIGGKETQYF,TGCGCCAGCAGCCCGCTAGGGATTGGTGGGAAAGAGACCCAGTACTTC,TRBJ2-5,-,few,TRBV4-1
CASSFEGNQPQHF,TGTGCCAGCAGCTTTGAGGGCAATCAGCCCCAGCATTTT,TRBJ1-5,-,many,TRBV7-8
CASSSAQGRGNTIYF,TGCGCCAGCAGCAGCGCACAGGGAAGGGGAAACACCATATATTTT,TRBJ1-3,-,-,TRBV5-1
CASSRSGGAYGYTF,TGTGCCAGCAGCCGGAGCGGGGGAGCCTATGGCTACACCTTC,TRBJ1-2,-,-,TRBV3-1
CSARNPGRLGELFF,TGCAGTGCTAGAAACCCGGGTCGACTCGGGGAGCTGTTTTTT,TRBJ2-2,-,-,TRBV20-1
CASSKGQEVGEQYF,TGCGCCAGCAGTAAGGGACAGGAGGTGGGCGAGCAGTACTTC,TRBJ2-7,TRBD1,few,TRBV5-1
CASSQEGAGPLNTGELFF,TGTGCCAGCAGCCAAGAAGGGGCAGGCCCCCTGAACACCGGGGAGCTGTTTTTT,TRBJ2-2,-,many,TRBV4-2
CASSEAVGSWTQYF,TGTGCCAGCAGTGAAGCCGTGGGTTCATGGACCCAGTACTTC,TRBJ2-5,-,many,TRBV2
CSANGIYNEQFF,TGCAGTGCAAATGGGATATACAATGAGCAGTTCTTC,TRBJ2-1,-,-,TRBV20-1
CASSLVLAGNNEQFF,TGCGCCAGCAGCTTGGTTCTAGCGGGGAACAATGAGCAGTTCTTC,TRBJ2-1,TRBD2,many,TRBV5-1
CASREQGKQDEQFF,TGTGCCAGCAGAGAGCAGGGGAAACAGGATGAGCAGTTCTTC,TRBJ2-1,-,few,TRBV12-3/TRBV12-4
CASSESSVPKGAFF,TGTGCCAGCAGTGAATCCTCAGTGCCCAAGGGGGCTTTCTTT,TRBJ1-1,-,few,TRBV6-1
CASSSIRGYGYTF,TGTGCCAGCAGTTCCATCAGGGGTTATGGCTACACCTTC,TRBJ1-2,-,few,TRBV6-2/TRBV6-3
CASSPDVEKLFF,TGTGCCAGCAGCCCGGACGTAGAAAAACTGTTTTTT,TRBJ1-4,-,once,TRBV11-2
CASSSRLSSYNEQFF,TGTGCCAGCAGCTCGAGACTCAGCTCCTACAATGAGCAGTTCTTC,TRBJ2-1,-,-,TRBV7-2
CASSSALGTYEQYF,TGTGCCAGCAGTTCGGCACTAGGGACCTACGAGCAGTACTTC,TRBJ2-7,-,-,TRBV27
CASSPAGTNTGELFF,TGTGCCAGCTCACCGGCAGGGACGAACACCGGGGAGCTGTTTTTT,TRBJ2-2,-,-,TRBV18
CAWSLGRRTEAFF,TGTGCCTGGTCGTTGGGGAGGAGGACTGAAGCTTTCTTT,TRBJ1-1,-,few,TRBV30
CASSKTSGSSYEQYF,TGTGCCAGCAGCAAGACTAGCGGGAGTTCCTACGAGCAGTACTTC,TRBJ2-7,TRBD2,-,TRBV5-4
CASSQKPLTGEQPQHF,TGTGCCAGCAGCCAAAAACCCCTGACAGGGGAACAGCCCCAGCATTTT,TRBJ1-5,TRBD1,few,TRBV3-1
CASSQVQGREAFF,TGTGCCAGCAGCCAAGTTCAGGGGCGGGAAGCTTTCTTT,TRBJ1-1,-,-,TRBV3-1
CSAKTNTEAFF,TGCAGTGCCAAAACTAACACTGAAGCTTTCTTT,TRBJ1-1,-,many,TRBV20-1
CASSQKLGNTEAFF,TGTGCCAGCAGTCAAAAATTGGGGAACACTGAAGCTTTCTTT,TRBJ1-1,-,many,TRBV2
CASRQGTGLGSSGYTF,TGTGCCAGCAGACAAGGGACAGGCTTGGGGTCGAGTGGCTACACCTTC,TRBJ1-2,TRBD1,-,TRBV3-1
CAWRAGQDFGAFF,TGTGCCTGGAGGGCGGGACAGGACTTCGGGGCTTTCTTT,TRBJ1-1,TRBD1,-,TRBV30
CASSLMAGTGQNEQFF,TGCGCCAGCAGCCTGATGGCCGGGACAGGGCAAAATGAGCAGTTCTTC,TRBJ2-1,TRBD1,-,TRBV5-1
CASSQLASYNEQFF,TGTGCCAGCAGCCAACTAGCGTCCTACAATGAGCAGTTCTTC,TRBJ2-1,-,many,TRBV3-1
CASSQNDRDNSPLHF,TGCGCCAGCAGCCAAAACGACAGGGATAATTCACCCCTCCACTTT,TRBJ1-6,TRBD1,-,TRBV4-3
CASSQSRVGGGEQYF,TGTGCCAGCAGCCAATCCAGGGTAGGTGGAGGCGAGCAGTACTTC,TRBJ2-7,-,many,TRBV11-2
CASSQETGYTDTQYF,TGTGCCAGCAGCCAAGAGACGGGATACACAGATACGCAGTATTTT,TRBJ2-3,-,many,TRBV4-2
CAISGSGAEQYF,TGTGCCATCAGTGGGTCAGGGGCCGAGCAGTACTTC,TRBJ2-7,-,-,TRBV10-3
CASSRGTSGGRETQYF,TGCGCCAGCAGCCGGGGGACTAGCGGGGGAAGGGAGACCCAGTACTTC,TRBJ2-5,TRBD2,few,TRBV5-1
CASSLYPGFIYEQYF,TGTGCCAGCAGCTTATATCCGGGTTTTATCTACGAGCAGTACTTC,TRBJ2-7,-,few,TRBV7-2
CASSGASSYTDTQYF,TGTGCCAGCAGCGGTGCGAGCAGTTACACAGATACGCAGTATTTT,TRBJ2-3,-,-,TRBV2
CATSRDGRGDNEQFF,TGTGCCACCAGCAGAGACGGGAGGGGGGACAATGAGCAGTTCTTC,TRBJ2-1,TRBD2,-,TRBV15